This T cell receptor (beta chain) comes out of a study of beta chain features in type 1 diabetes. Study-wide results and limits: PCR could preferentially amplify shorter templates, alike in patients and controls. A greater similarity of naive, central memory and Treg TCRB repertoires was seen among patients than among healthy donors. Moderately but significantly shorter TCRB CDR3s were found in Type 1 diabetes patients in all four CD4+ subsets.

Since all of the isolated RNA was reverse transcribed, expressed TCRB transcripts were what got sequenced. TCRdb's copy holds only in-frame clones and misses some; the assay was immunoSEQ multiplex PCR. In the table there are around 360,000 clones, 10% to 15% of which are singletons. In its sample, this clone was seen a few times. As yet, its antigen is unknown. Sorted CD4+ subsets: naive, central memory, regulatory, stem cell-like memory (CD45RO/CCR7/CD25/CD127/CD95/CD27 panel). Sorting produced populations that all topped 95% purity. V lost 1 base and J 3 bases, leaving 12 bases between the germline ends. CDR3 size: 15 residues. The germline gives CDR1 MDHEN, CDR2 SYDVKM.

The receptor was isolated from a woman aged 18-30 years with type 1 diabetes. Sample: naive CD4+ T cells from blood. The chain carries TRBV28 and TRBJ2-5, with D possibly matching TRBD2 (6 bases). The CDR3 coding sequence is TGTGCCAGCAGTTTATCCAAAGCGGGTAAAGAGACCCAGTACTTC. This translates into CASSLSKAGKETQYF.